This T cell receptor beta chain was sequenced for a study of technical replicates of blood from a few donors. V trimming: 2 bases; J trimming: 6 bases; junction bases outside the gene matches: 7. This CDR3 is built from 17 residues. Germline assignment: CDR1 MNHEY and CDR2 SMNVEV (reference sequence). Data came from immunoSEQ multiplex PCR; TCRdb stores just in-frame clones and leaves some out. The profile shows more than 65,000 clones, approximately 94% of them singletons. The sequencing input was T cells isolated from PBMCs. This TCR was sampled from a human donor in good health. The chain is built from TRBV27 and TRBJ2-2; the match to TRBD2 covers 12 bases. CDR3 sequence reads: CASSLRLAGEVSGELFF. The CDR3 coding sequence is TGTGCCAGCAGTTTAAGACTAGCGGGAGAGGTTTCCGGGGAGCTGTTTTTT.